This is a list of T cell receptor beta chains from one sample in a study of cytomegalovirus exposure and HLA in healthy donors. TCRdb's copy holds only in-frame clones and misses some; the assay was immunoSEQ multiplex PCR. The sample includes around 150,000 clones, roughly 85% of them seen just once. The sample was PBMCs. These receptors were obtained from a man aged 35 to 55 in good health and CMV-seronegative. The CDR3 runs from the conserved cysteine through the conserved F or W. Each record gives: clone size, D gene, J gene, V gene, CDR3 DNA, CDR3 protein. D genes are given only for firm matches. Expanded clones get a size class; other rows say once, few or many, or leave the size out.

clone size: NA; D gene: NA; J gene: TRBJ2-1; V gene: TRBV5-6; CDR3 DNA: TGTGCCAGCAGTCGCGACTCTAACAATGAGCAGTTCTTC; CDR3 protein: CASSRDSNNEQFF
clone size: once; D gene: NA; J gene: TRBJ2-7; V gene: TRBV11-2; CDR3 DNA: TGTGCCAGCAGCTTACACGACACCTCCTACGAGCAGTACTTC; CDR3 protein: CASSLHDTSYEQYF
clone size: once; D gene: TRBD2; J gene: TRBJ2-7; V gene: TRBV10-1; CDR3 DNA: TGCGCCAGCACCCCGAAGATAGCGGGAGACTACGAGCAGTACTTC; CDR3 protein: CASTPKIAGDYEQYF
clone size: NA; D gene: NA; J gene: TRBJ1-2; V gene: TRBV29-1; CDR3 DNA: TGCAGCGGTGGGAACCACAACAGGGAGGGTGGCTACACCTTC; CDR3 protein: CSGGNHNREGGYTF
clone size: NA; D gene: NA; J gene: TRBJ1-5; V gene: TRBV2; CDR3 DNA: TGTGCCAGCAAGACAGAGACACAGCCCCAGCATTTT; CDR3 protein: CASKTETQPQHF
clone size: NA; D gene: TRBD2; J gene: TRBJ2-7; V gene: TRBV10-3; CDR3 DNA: TGTGCCATCAGTGAAGGGGCTAGCGGGAGGAACGAGCAGTACTTC; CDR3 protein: CAISEGASGRNEQYF
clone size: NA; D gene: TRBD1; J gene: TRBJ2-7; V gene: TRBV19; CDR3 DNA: TGTGCCAGTAGTATAGGACAGGGGGCGTCCTACGAGCAGTACTTC; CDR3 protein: CASSIGQGASYEQYF
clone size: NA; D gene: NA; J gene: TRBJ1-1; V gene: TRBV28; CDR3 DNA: TGTGCCAGCAGTTTACTCGGAGGGATCCCTGAAGCTTTCTTT; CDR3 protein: CASSLLGGIPEAFF
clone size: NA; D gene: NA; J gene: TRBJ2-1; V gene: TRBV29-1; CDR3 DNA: TGCAGCGTGATGAAGCTAAATGAGCAGTTCTTC; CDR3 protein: CSVMKLNEQFF
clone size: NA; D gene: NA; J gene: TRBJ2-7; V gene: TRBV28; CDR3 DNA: TGTGCCAGCACCGTAGCCCCCTACGAGCAGTACTTC; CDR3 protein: CASTVAPYEQYF
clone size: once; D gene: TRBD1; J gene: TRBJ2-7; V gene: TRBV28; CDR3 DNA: TGTGCCAGCAGTTCCACCGGGACAGGGGGAACCTACGAGCAGTACTTC; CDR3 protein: CASSSTGTGGTYEQYF
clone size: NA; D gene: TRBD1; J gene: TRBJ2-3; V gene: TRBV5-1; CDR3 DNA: TGCGCTAGCAGCTTGAAGGGGACAGGGTTCGGCACAGATACGCAGTATTTT; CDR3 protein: CASSLKGTGFGTDTQYF
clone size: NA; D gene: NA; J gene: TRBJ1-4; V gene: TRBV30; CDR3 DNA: TGTGCCTGGAGTACGATCGGAGGACTGTTTTTT; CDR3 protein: CAWSTIGGLFF
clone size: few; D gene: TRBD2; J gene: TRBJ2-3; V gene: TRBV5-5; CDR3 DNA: TGTGCCAGCAGCTTGGAGACTAGCGGGAGGCCCGCGTATTTT; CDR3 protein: CASSLETSGRPAYF
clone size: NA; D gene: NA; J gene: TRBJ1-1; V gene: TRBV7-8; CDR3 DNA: TGTGCCAGCAGCCCACGGACAGATTCCAACACTGAAGCTTTCTTT; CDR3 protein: CASSPRTDSNTEAFF
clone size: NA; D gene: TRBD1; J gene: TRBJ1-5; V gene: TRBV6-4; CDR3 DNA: TGTGCCAGCAGTGACCCGACAGGGAGGAATCAGCCCCAGCATTTT; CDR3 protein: CASSDPTGRNQPQHF
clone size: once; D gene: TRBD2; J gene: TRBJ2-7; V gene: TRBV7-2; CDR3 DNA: TGTGCCAGCAGCGCCGGGACTAGCCCCTACGAGCAGTACTTC; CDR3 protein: CASSAGTSPYEQYF
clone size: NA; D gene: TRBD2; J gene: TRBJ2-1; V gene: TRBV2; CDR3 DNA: TGTGCCAGCAGGGGACTAGCGGGAGGCAATGAGCAGTTCTTC; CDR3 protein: CASRGLAGGNEQFF
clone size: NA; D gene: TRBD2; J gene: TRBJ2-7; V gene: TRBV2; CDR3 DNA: TGTGCCAGCCTACTAGCGGGAGTCCGCGAGCAGTGCTTC; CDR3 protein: CASLLAGVREQCF
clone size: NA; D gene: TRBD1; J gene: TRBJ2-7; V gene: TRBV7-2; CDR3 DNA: TGTGCCAGCAGCTTAGCCCCCCAGGACAGGCGGTACTTC; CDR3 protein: CASSLAPQDRRYF
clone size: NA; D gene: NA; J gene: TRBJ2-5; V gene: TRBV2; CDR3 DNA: TGTGCCAGCAGTGAACGTCACACCTTAGAGACCCAGTACTTC; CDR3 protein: CASSERHTLETQYF
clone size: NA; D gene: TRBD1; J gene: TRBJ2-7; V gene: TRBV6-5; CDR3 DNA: TGTGCCAGCAGGGACAGGGCCGCCTACGAGCAGTACTTC; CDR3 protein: CASRDRAAYEQYF
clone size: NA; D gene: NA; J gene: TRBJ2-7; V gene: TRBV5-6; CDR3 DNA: TGTGCCAGCAGCCTTACTAGCGAGCAGTACTTC; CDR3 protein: CASSLTSEQYF
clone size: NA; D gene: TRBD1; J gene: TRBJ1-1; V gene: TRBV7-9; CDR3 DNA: TGTGCCAGCAGCTTATCAGGGGGAATGACTGAAGCTTTCTTT; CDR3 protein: CASSLSGGMTEAFF
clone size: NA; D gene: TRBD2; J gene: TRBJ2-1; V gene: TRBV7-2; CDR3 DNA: TGTGCCAGCAGCTGGAGGACTAGCGGCCGAGGGGAGCAGTTCTTC; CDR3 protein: CASSWRTSGRGEQFF
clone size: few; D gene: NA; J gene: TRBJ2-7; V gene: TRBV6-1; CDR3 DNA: TGTGCCAGCAGTGAAACGGGACTCTCCTACGAGCAGTACTTC; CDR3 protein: CASSETGLSYEQYF
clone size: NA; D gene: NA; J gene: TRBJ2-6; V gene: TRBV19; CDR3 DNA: TGTGCCAGTAGTATGGGATTCGGGGGCTCTGGGGCCAACGTCCTGACTTTC; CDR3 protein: CASSMGFGGSGANVLTF
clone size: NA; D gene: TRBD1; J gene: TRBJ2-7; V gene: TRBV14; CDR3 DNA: TGTGCCAGCAGCCATTCCGGGACAGGGATCTACGAGCAGTACTTC; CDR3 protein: CASSHSGTGIYEQYF
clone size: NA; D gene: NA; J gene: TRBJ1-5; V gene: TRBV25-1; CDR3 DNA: TGTGCCAGCAGTGGGGCGGTCCCCCGGGAGAATCAGCCCCAGCATTTT; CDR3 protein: CASSGAVPRENQPQHF
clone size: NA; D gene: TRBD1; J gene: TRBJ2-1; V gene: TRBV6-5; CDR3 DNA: TGTGCCAGCAGCCGGGACAGGGCTCGAGAGCAGTTCTTC; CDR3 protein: CASSRDRAREQFF
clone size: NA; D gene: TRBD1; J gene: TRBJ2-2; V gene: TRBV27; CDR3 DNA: TGTGCCAGCAGTCGGGGGGACAGGGTCTACACCGGGGAGCTGTTTTTT; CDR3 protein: CASSRGDRVYTGELFF
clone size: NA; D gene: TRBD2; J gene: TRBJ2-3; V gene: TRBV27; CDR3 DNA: TGTGCCAGCAGTTTATCCAGACTAGCGGGAGGCTACACAGATACGCAGTATTTT; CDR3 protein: CASSLSRLAGGYTDTQYF
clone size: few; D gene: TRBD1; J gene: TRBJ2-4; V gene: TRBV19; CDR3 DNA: TGTGCCAGTAGCCAATATCCGGGACAGGGGTCCGGGGACATTCAGTACTTC; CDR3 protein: CASSQYPGQGSGDIQYF
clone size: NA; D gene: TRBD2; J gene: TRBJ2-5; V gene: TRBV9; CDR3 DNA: TGTGCCAGCAGCCCCCGACTAGCGGGAGGGCAGGAGACCCAGTACTTC; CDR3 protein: CASSPRLAGGQETQYF
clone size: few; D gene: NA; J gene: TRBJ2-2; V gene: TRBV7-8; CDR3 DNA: TGTGCCAGCAGCTTTGTAGCGGAGGTGAACACCGGGGAGCTGTTTTTT; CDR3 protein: CASSFVAEVNTGELFF
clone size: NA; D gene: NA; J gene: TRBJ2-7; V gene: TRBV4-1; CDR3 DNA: TGCGCCAGCAGCCAAGATTGGGGCAGCCTCTACGAGCAGTACTTC; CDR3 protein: CASSQDWGSLYEQYF
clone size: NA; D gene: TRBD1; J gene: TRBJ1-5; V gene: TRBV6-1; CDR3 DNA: TGTGCCAGCAGTGGCGGACAGGGGGGAGTTCAGCCCCAGCATTTT; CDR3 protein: CASSGGQGGVQPQHF
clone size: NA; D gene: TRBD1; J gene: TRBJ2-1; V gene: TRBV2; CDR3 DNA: TGTGCCAGCAGCTGGGACAGGGAAATTAATGAGCAGTTCTTC; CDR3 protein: CASSWDREINEQFF
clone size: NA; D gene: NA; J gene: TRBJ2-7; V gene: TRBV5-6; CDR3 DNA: TGTGCCAGCAGCACCCGACAGGAGCAGTACTTC; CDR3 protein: CASSTRQEQYF
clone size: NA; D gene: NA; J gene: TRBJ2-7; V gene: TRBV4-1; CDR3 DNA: TGCGCCAGCAGCCAAGATCTGGGCCCTACCTTGTGGCAGTACTTC; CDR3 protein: CASSQDLGPTLWQYF